This TCR beta chain stems from a study of T cells in Graves' hyperthyroidism and ophthalmopathy. Germline CDR1 SNHLY, CDR2 FYNNEI. Trimming stripped 7 bases from V and 0 bases from J, with 16 bases between. The CDR3 has 16 residues. This clonotype has ten or more counts. The CDR3 regions of TCR beta were amplified from RNA transcripts. The HTBI primer set drove a first-round RT-PCR of the TCR CDR3. MiXCR, run by TCRdb on the multiplex PCR reads, gives a single entry per CDR3 protein. The sample shows around 280,000 distinct CDR3 sequences, roughly 13% of them seen only once. Patients counted as stable if ophthalmopathy did not develop within 18 months. Each patient was aged 18 to 65 and had newly diagnosed hyperthyroidism of under 2 months' duration.

This sequence originates from a woman aged 40 to 50 with Graves' hyperthyroidism. This chain joins TRBV2 and TRBJ1-3; D may be TRBD1 (5 bases). Sample: blood. CDR3 sequence reads: CASTLGTADSGNTIYF. The CDR3 DNA sequence: TGTGCCAGCACCCTAGGGACGGCAGACTCTGGAAACACCATATATTTT.